One sample yielded the 8 T cell receptor beta chains listed below, sequenced in a study of human T cells and chemical hapten exposure. As for time point: pre-sensitization, week 0. Treatment indicated: therapeutic diphenylcyclopropenone sensitization with weekly scalp DPC. TCRdb re-called the RACE reads with MiXCR, one entry per CDR3 protein. The table has more than 70,000 distinct CDR3 sequences, around 7.9% seen once. The sample in question was whole blood, obtained in connection with sensitization to the hapten diphenylcyclopropenone (DPC). The receptors here all came from a man aged 40-49 years with alopecia areata. Some clones in this sample may be carry-over from other donors' samples.

This clonotype was counted ten times or more. The V and J genes are TRBV6-2 or TRBV6-3 and TRBJ2-7; D not certain. The CDR3 covers 12 residues. The V gene's germline CDR1 is MNHEY and CDR2 SVGEGT. V was pared by 4 bases and J by 7 bases, with 11 bases between. CDR3 protein: CASSLQTGEQYF. CDR3 DNA: TGTGCCAGCAGTTTACAAACTGGGGAGCAGTACTTC.

This clonotype was picked up many times. This chain links TRBV28 with TRBJ2-7; D is perhaps TRBD1 or TRBD2 (5 bases each). The length of the CDR3 is 13 residues. Germline CDR1 reads MDHEN; CDR2 reads SYDVKM. CDR3 sequence: CASSTPGGTADLV. CDR3 sequence (DNA): TGTGCCAGCAGTACACCCGGTGGGACGGCGGATCTGGTC.

This clonotype came up many times. This sequence joins TRBV29-1 and TRBJ2-7; D not certain. V gave up 6 bases and J gave up 5 bases, with 11 bases separating them. Germline CDR1 SQVTM, CDR2 ANQGSEA. This CDR3 contains 11 residues. This chain's CDR3 is CSVKAFDEQYF. The CDR3 DNA reads TGCAGCGTGAAGGCGTTCGACGAGCAGTACTTC.

This clonotype occurred a few times. The chain uses TRBV11-3 and TRBJ2-7, with 12 positions matching TRBD2. CDR3 length: 15 residues. Germline CDR1 and CDR2: SGHNT and YENEEA. J lost 7 bases, V lost 5 bases, and 9 bases had no gene match. This CDR3 reads CASSGGLAGSLEQYV. The CDR3 coding sequence is TGTGCCAGCAGCGGGGGACTAGCGGGCTCTCTGGAGCAGTACGTC.

This clonotype was detected ten times or more. The J gene is TRBJ1-5, the V gene TRBV15, with TRBD1 matching 10 bases. Germline V lookup: CDR1 LNHNV, CDR2 YYDKDF (reference sequence). CDR3 length: 16 amino acids. V was pared by 2 bases and J by 7 bases, with 8 bases of the junction left unmatched. CDR3 in amino acids: CATSRPDRGLTQPQHF. The CDR3 nucleotides are TGTGCCACCAGCAGACCCGACAGGGGGCTGACCCAGCCCCAGCATTTT.

This rearrangement joins TRBV6-1 to TRBJ2-5, with TRBD2 matching 8 bases. The V segment lost 6 bases and the J segment 1 base; nucleotides outside the gene matches: 7. Germline loops: CDR1 MNHNS, CDR2 SASEGT. The CDR3 contains 15 residues. The CDR3 DNA follows: TGTGCCAGCAGCCCCCGGGAGGGGAGCCAAGAGACCCAGTACTTC. It translates to CASSPREGSQETQYF.

The chain is built from TRBV7-8 and TRBJ2-5; 12 bases are shared with TRBD2. V gave up 0 bases and J gave up 5 bases; unmatched junction bases: 7. Germline CDR1 is SGHVS and CDR2 is FQNEAQ. The CDR3 is 17 amino acids. The CDR3 here is CASSLAGLAGAAETQYF. In nucleotides, the CDR3 is TGTGCCAGCAGCTTAGCGGGACTAGCGGGCGCAGCGGAGACCCAGTACTTC.

Only a few counts were recorded for this clonotype. The gene calls are TRBV24-1 and TRBJ2-1; no clear D. In germline, CDR1 is KGHDR, CDR2 SFDVKD. The CDR3 extends over 16 amino acids. V was shortened by 4 bases and J by 6 bases, with 18 bases between the two germline ends. CDR3 sequence (DNA): TGTGCCACCAGTGACCCCTCTATCCTTTCTCTCAATGAGCAGTTCTTC. Translating gives CATSDPSILSLNEQFF.